The T cell receptor (beta chain) described here comes from a study of CD8 T cells in ankylosing spondylitis (dated by TCRdb to about 2017). Context from the whole study: The study set out to find disease-linked TCR variants by profiling T cell receptor beta repertoires in ankylosing spondylitis patients and healthy donors. The full study cohort comprised 25 or so ankylosing spondylitis patients and approximately 100 healthy donors. Samples of peripheral blood were taken, and for ankylosing spondylitis patients, synovial fluid was collected as well. Findings and caveats that apply to the study as a whole: A TCR beta motif made up of several highly homologous amino acid variants appeared to be characteristic of blood from ankylosing spondylitis patients. Some of the motif variants had been reported before in the synovial fluid and blood of reactive arthritis patients, a finding that suggests common disease-initiation mechanisms. The disease-linked clones had a CD8+ phenotype and were found at relatively low frequencies in peripheral blood. The disease-linked clones were reported as significantly enriched in matched synovial fluid samples from ankylosing spondylitis patients.

From the germline V gene, CDR1 is MNHEY and CDR2 is SVGAGI. Deletion took 0 bases off V and 7 bases off J, with a span of 9 bases between the germline ends. The CDR3 runs 13 amino acids, cysteine and phenylalanine included. Only the CDR3 DNA is retained, 39 bases long and in frame from the first base. This sample was sequenced with an Illumina HiSeq 2500. Quantitative 5'-RACE with molecular barcodes was the method used to prepare the TCR beta libraries. As for how the authors treated the data: Disease-linked TCR variants were identified with a new computational method built on a probabilistic model of VDJ rearrangement. Through fastp at Q25 and MiXCR, TCRdb rebuilt clones from the public reads, retaining in-frame beta chains. Each record represents a unique CDR3 protein, reported with the most common genes and DNA among its rows. TCRdb assigned the V and J calls; the authors' analysis was not used. The sample data list around 440,000 distinct CDR3 sequences, and roughly 18% of these were observed just once. The top ten hold just over 1% of the sample.

This clonotype was observed a few times. There is no known antigen for this receptor. Base-call qualities are not available, and no considerably larger clone is one nucleotide away. This chain joins TRBV6-5 to TRBJ1-1, with the D gene too uncertain to name. The source is a male donor with ankylosing spondylitis. The sample comprised blood, either unsorted or a sorted T cell fraction (not recorded which). DNA sequence: TGTGCCAGCAGTTACTCGAGGAGGTATGAAGCTTTCTTT. This translates into CASSYSRRYEAFF.